Below are 5 T cell receptor beta chains sequenced from a single sample in a study of T cells after yellow fever vaccination. TCRdb fed the 5' RACE reads into MiXCR, producing one record per CDR3 protein. The profile shows some 560,000 distinct CDR3 sequences, 15% to 20% of them singletons. The material was PBMCs, obtained 15 days after the yellow fever booster vaccination. These receptors all come from a man aged 30-40 years who received the YFV17D yellow fever vaccine.

The chain uses TRBV30 and TRBJ2-5; D ambiguous. The CDR3 has 13 amino acids. V lost 1 base to trimming and J lost 1 base, with 7 bases between them. Germline CDR1 GTSNPN, CDR2 SVGIG (reference sequence). In nucleotides, the CDR3 is TGTGCCTGGAGTGAAGGATTCCAAGAGACCCAGTACTTC. It translates to CAWSEGFQETQYF.

The V and J genes are TRBV25-1 and TRBJ2-5; 7 bases agree with TRBD2. The germline V gene encodes CDR1 MGHDK and CDR2 SYGVNS. This CDR3 spans 14 amino acids. Trimming removed 2 bases from V and 5 bases from J; junction bases left unmatched: 5. In nucleotides, the CDR3 is TGTGCCAGCAGTGAAAGGACTAGTGGGGAGACCCAGTACTTC. Its protein product is CASSERTSGETQYF.

This clonotype came up many times. The genes are TRBV7-2 and TRBJ1-2; 7 bases agree with TRBD1. CDR3 size: 14 residues. V lost 5 bases and J lost 6; bases outside the gene matches: 9. Germline V gene sequence: CDR1 SGHTA, CDR2 FQGNSA. The CDR3 DNA is TGTGCCAGCAGCCCAGGACAGGTCGTGGATGGCTACACCTTC. Protein: CASSPGQVVDGYTF.

Of note for this clonotype: One junction end disagrees with the germline gene, perhaps due to a read error. This rearrangement joins TRBV11-1 to TRBJ2-1; 8 bases fit TRBD2. The CDR3 consists of 19 residues. Germline-derived CDR1 and CDR2 are SGHAT and FQDESV (reference sequence). CDR3 nucleotides: TGTGCCAGCAGCTCAGGCGGCGGGAGGCCCGAGAGCTCCTACAATGAGAAGTTCTTC. Translation: CASSSGGGRPESSYNEKFF. Variable domain in full (rest from reference TRBV11-1 and TRBJ2-1): EAEVAQSPRYKITEKSQAVAFWCDPISGHATLYWYRQILGQGPELLVQFQDESVVDDSQLPKDRFSAERLKGVDSTLKIQPAELGDSAMYLCASSSGGGRPESSYNEKFFGPGTRLTVL.

The CDR3 is CASSPRGGLLAKNIQYF. The CDR3 DNA follows: TGTGCCAGCAGCCCCAGGGGGGGGTTACTAGCCAAAAACATTCAGTACTTC. This chain joins TRBV12-3 or TRBV12-4 and TRBJ2-4; D may be TRBD1 or TRBD2 (7 bases each). V gave up 6 bases and J gave up 0 bases, with 18 bases separating them. The CDR3 is 17 residues long.